Each of the 17 T cell receptor beta chains below was sequenced from the same sample in a study of blood T cell repertoires in COVID-19. Sequencing used immunoSEQ multiplex PCR; TCRdb keeps in-frame clones, though not all of them. The table has under 350,000 clones, about nine tenths seen once. Sequenced: PBMCs or T cells enriched from blood (not recorded which). The receptors originated from a man aged 25 to 40 who had recovered from COVID-19.

V is TRBV29-1 and J is TRBJ2-1; TRBD2 matches 9 bases. Germline lookup yields CDR1 SQVTM and CDR2 ANQGSEA. The V segment lost 7 bases and the J segment 7 bases; nucleotides outside the gene matches: 8. The CDR3 totals 13 residues. Written as DNA, the CDR3 is TGCAGCGCCAGGGCTCTAGCGGGAAATGAGCAGTTCTTC. Translated: CSARALAGNEQFF.

The CDR3 nucleotides read TGTGCCAGCAGCAAATGGACTAGCGGGGGGACCGGGGAGCTGTTTTTT. Protein: CASSKWTSGGTGELFF. The rearrangement links TRBV9 to TRBJ2-2, with 14 bases that match TRBD2. J was trimmed by 5 bases and V by 4 bases; bases with no gene match: 4. CDR3 length: 16 residues. The germline gives CDR1 SGDLS, CDR2 YYNGEE.

The V call is TRBV27, the J call TRBJ2-7; the D gene is possibly TRBD2 (7 bases). Trimming left V 5 bases short and J 3 bases short, with 17 bases between. CDR3 length equals 15 residues. Germline V gives CDR1 MNHEY, CDR2 SMNVEV (reference sequence). CDR3 in DNA: TGTGCCAGCAGTGCTCGAGGCGGGGGCCTCTACGAGCAGTACTTC. It specifies CASSARGGGLYEQYF.

The chain is built from TRBV18 and TRBJ1-1; TRBD1 matches 9 bases. This CDR3 is 16 amino acids long. V lost 5 bases to trimming and J lost 3 bases; unmatched junction nucleotides: 10. The germline CDR1 and CDR2 sequences are KGHSH and LQKENI. CDR3 DNA sequence: TGTGCCAGCTCAGAAAAACAGGGGGCTAGGTACACTGAAGCTTTCTTT. Protein product: CASSEKQGARYTEAFF.

This chain links TRBV5-6 with TRBJ2-7; 7 bases line up with TRBD1. The ends lost 4 bases at V and 2 bases at J; junction bases unmatched: 12. The germline gives CDR1 SGHDT, CDR2 YYEEEE. CDR3 length: 16 residues. CDR3 sequence (DNA): TGTGCCAGCAGCGGACAGGAGAGTTTGAGTCCCTACGAGCAGTACTTC. It yields the protein CASSGQESLSPYEQYF.

This clone was recorded a few times. The chain joins TRBV6-5 to TRBJ1-6; 8 bases align to TRBD1. Per the germline V gene, CDR1 is MNHEY and CDR2 is SVGAGI. V gave up 7 bases and J gave up 6 bases; unmatched junction bases: 8. The CDR3 is 15 residues long. CDR3 coding DNA: TGTGCCAGCATTACAGGGGGAAGCGGTAATTCACCCCTCCACTTT. This sequence encodes CASITGGSGNSPLHF.

The chain combines TRBV18 with TRBJ1-2; maybe TRBD1 (5 bases). CDR3 length equals 15 residues. The germline V gene has CDR1 KGHSH and CDR2 LQKENI. With 4 bases removed from V and 4 bases from J, the gap between germline ends came to 16 bases. DNA for the CDR3: TGTGCCAGCTCACGAGACAGACAGATGACCTATGGCTACACCTTC. Translated: CASSRDRQMTYGYTF.

The genes are TRBV3-1 (or the pseudogene TRBV3-2) and TRBJ1-3; tentative D call: TRBD1 (5 bases). Trimming pared 6 bases from V and 0 bases from J, leaving 12 bases between. The length of the CDR3 is 15 residues. Germline CDR1 reads LGHDT; CDR2 reads YNNKEL (reference sequence). The CDR3 protein is CASSPQGASGNTIYF. The CDR3 DNA sequence: TGTGCCAGCAGTCCCCAGGGCGCCTCTGGAAACACCATATATTTT.

J is TRBJ2-1 and V is TRBV10-3, with TRBD2 matching 10 bases. This CDR3 is 17 amino acids long. The germline CDR1 and CDR2 sequences are ENHRY and SYGVKD. With 8 bases clipped from V and 0 bases from J, the junction kept 10 bases outside the gene matches. As DNA, the CDR3 is TGTGCCATCCTGGACCCTAGCGGGGGCCTCTCCTACAATGAGCAGTTCTTC. Residues: CAILDPSGGLSYNEQFF.

The chain combines TRBV29-1 with TRBJ2-1; 8 positions match TRBD2. J gave up 4 bases and V 4 bases, and 9 bases lay outside the gene matches. CDR1 and CDR2 (germline): SQVTM, ANQGSEA. The CDR3 totals 15 residues. The CDR3 DNA sequence: TGCAGCGTTGTGCGTCGGGGGGGCAGTTACAATGAGCAGTTCTTC. This sequence encodes CSVVRRGGSYNEQFF.

The chain is built from TRBV30 and TRBJ1-1; D gene unclear. The CDR3 has 13 amino acids. V lost 1 base and J lost 0, with 6 bases in between. Germline V gives CDR1 GTSNPN, CDR2 SVGIG (reference sequence). CDR3 nucleotide sequence: TGTGCCTGGAGTGGACAACTGAACACTGAAGCTTTCTTT. It codes for CAWSGQLNTEAFF.

This clone was counted a few times. The gene calls are TRBV6-1 and TRBJ2-7; 8 bases map to TRBD1. Unmatched junction bases numbered 1, after V lost 0 bases and J lost 3 bases. Germline assignment: CDR1 MNHNS and CDR2 SASEGT. There are 14 residues in the CDR3. DNA for the CDR3: TGTGCCAGCAGTGAAGCCGGGACAGGCTACGAGCAGTACTTC. Translated, it gives CASSEAGTGYEQYF.

This clone was recorded once. The gene calls are TRBV5-1 and TRBJ2-7; D is ambiguous. The CDR3 spans 14 residues. CDR1 and CDR2 from the germline V gene are SGHRS and YFSETQ. Trimming pared 3 bases from V and 4 bases from J, leaving 14 bases between. In DNA form, the CDR3 reads TGCGCCAGCAGCTCGACTGCTGTCGAGTACGAGCAGTACTTC. Translated: CASSSTAVEYEQYF.

This clone was seen many times. The chain couples TRBV7-2 to TRBJ1-4; TRBD1 agrees at 9 bases. In germline, CDR1 is SGHTA, CDR2 FQGNSA. CDR3 length equals 17 residues. The V gene end was trimmed by 4 bases and the J gene end by 0 bases; junction bases not matched to a gene: 6. The CDR3 spells CASSYYTGGPTNEKLFF. In nucleotides, the CDR3 is TGTGCCAGCAGCTACTACACAGGGGGCCCAACTAATGAAAAACTGTTTTTT. Full variable domain (missing parts from reference TRBV7-2 and TRBJ1-4): GAGVSQSPSNKVTEKGKDVELRCDPISGHTALYWYRQSLGQGLEFLIYFQGNSAPDKSGLPSDRFSAERTGGSVSTLTIQRTQQEDSAVYLCASSYYTGGPTNEKLFFGSGTQLSVL.

The chain's CDR3 is CASSLGGVPGGYTF. CDR3 DNA sequence: TGCGCCAGCAGCCTCGGCGGGGTCCCCGGTGGCTACACCTTC. V gene TRBV4-1 combines with J gene TRBJ1-2; D unresolved. Germline assignment: CDR1 MGHRA and CDR2 YSYEKL. CDR3 length: 14 residues. Trimming removed 4 bases at V and 7 bases at J, with 16 bases between.

This chain connects TRBV6-4 to TRBJ2-3; 7 bases are shared with TRBD2. This CDR3 spans 13 amino acids. Germline V gives CDR1 MRHNA, CDR2 SNTAGT. The V segment lost 4 bases and the J segment 4 bases; nucleotides outside the gene matches: 2. CDR3 sequence reads: CASSVAGADTQYF. Written as DNA, the CDR3 is TGTGCCAGCAGTGTCGCGGGAGCAGATACGCAGTATTTT.

The rearrangement links TRBV10-2 to TRBJ2-1, with unresolved D. V gave up 4 bases and J gave up 2 bases, with 9 bases separating them. CDR3 length: 14 residues. Germline-derived CDR1 and CDR2 are WSHSY and SAAADI. CDR3 sequence: CASSGSLTYNEQFF. The CDR3 DNA reads TGCGCCAGCAGTGGTAGTCTCACCTACAATGAGCAGTTCTTC.